This T cell receptor (beta chain) was recorded in a study of blood T cells in healthy people across ages. Study overall: About one barcoded beta molecule per two T cells came from capture by template switching. Study-level results: When set beside aged donors, long-lived donors presented more naive CD4+ cells and higher diversity.

A J-beta primer mix and a sample-barcoded 5' primer were used in a second PCR of about 6 to 12 cycles. Via MiXCR, TCRdb re-called the 5' RACE reads, giving one row per CDR3 protein. Altogether almost 550,000 distinct CDR3 sequences are present, approximately 25% being singletons, with the ten largest covering around 10%. This clonotype was recorded a few times. Its specificity is unknown. Peripheral blood was drawn, about 9.7 milliliters per donor. The CDR3 runs to 17 residues. Germline V gene data show CDR1 as ENHRY and CDR2 as SYGVKD. V lost 2 bases and J 2 bases, leaving 13 bases between the germline ends. These data were also filed under a second study, of T cells of mothers and their children. That study reports: Three healthy Caucasian mothers, along with their six children, were the donors.

The V and J genes are TRBV10-3 and TRBJ1-6, with TRBD1 as a possible D gene (5 bases). The specimen sequenced was blood. The TCR was taken from a boy between 10 and 17 years old in good health. CDR3 DNA sequence: TGTGCCATCAGTGAGGGGCAGGGTGGACCCTATAATTCACCCCTCCACTTT. Its translation is CAISEGQGGPYNSPLHF.